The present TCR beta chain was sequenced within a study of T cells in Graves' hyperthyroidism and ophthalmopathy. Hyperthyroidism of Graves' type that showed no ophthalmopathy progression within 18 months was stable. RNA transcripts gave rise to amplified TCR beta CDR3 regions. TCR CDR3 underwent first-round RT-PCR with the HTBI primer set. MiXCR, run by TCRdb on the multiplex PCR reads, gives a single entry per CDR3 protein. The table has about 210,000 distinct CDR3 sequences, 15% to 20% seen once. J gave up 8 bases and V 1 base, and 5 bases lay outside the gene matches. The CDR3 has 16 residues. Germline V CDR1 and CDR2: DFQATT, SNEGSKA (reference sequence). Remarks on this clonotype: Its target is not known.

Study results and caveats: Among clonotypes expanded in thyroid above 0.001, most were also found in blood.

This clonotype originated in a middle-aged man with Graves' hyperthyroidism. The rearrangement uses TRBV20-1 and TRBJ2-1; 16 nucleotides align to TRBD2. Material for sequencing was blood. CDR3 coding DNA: TGCAGTGCTAGAGGGGGACTAGCGGGAGGGGTCGATGAGCAGTTCTTC. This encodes CSARGGLAGGVDEQFF.